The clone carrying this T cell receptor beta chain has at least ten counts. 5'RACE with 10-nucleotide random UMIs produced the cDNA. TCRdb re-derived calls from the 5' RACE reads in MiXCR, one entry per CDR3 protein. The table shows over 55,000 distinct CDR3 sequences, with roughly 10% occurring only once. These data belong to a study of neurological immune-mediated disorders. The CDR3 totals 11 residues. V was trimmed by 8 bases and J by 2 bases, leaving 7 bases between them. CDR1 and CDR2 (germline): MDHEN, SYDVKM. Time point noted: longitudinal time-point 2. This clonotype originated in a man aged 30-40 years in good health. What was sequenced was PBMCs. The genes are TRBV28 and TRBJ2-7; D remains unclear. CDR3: CASAWTYEQYF. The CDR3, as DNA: TGTGCCAGCGCTTGGACCTACGAGCAGTACTTC.